Detailed here is one T cell receptor (beta chain). Generated by immunoSEQ multiplex PCR, the TCRdb table keeps only in-frame clones and is missing some. The data contain nearly 350,000 clones, approximately 90% of them singletons. The junction had 9 bases not matched to a gene; V was cut back by 6 bases and J by 4 bases. The CDR3 runs 16 residues. In germline, CDR1 is MDHEN, CDR2 SYDVKM. The data were obtained in a study of blood T cell repertoires in COVID-19. About the research overall: COVID-19 samples, acute and convalescent, were from the United States, Italy and Spain.

The sequencing input was peripheral blood. The chain is built from TRBV28 and TRBJ2-1, with 10 bases lining up with TRBD2. This clonotype originated in a woman aged 18 to 35 who had recovered from COVID-19. In DNA form, the CDR3 reads TGTGCCAGCAGCCCTGCCGGGACTAGCGCTTACAATGAGCAGTTCTTC. Translation gives CASSPAGTSAYNEQFF.